This entry lists 21 T cell receptor beta chains sequenced from one sample in a study of early T cells in non-severe SARS-CoV-2 infection. TCRdb processed the 5' RACE reads anew with MiXCR; each CDR3 protein has one entry. The sample yields approximately 58,000 distinct CDR3 sequences, 6.2% seen once. Sequenced material: whole blood. The receptors originated from an adult who was a healthcare worker with PCR-confirmed SARS-CoV-2 infection or an uninfected control (not recorded which).

This clonotype has ten or more counts. The J gene is TRBJ2-5, the V gene TRBV11-2, with 7 bases that match TRBD1. The trim removed 5 bases at V and 3 bases at J, leaving 3 bases unmatched. CDR3 length: 13 residues. From germline, CDR1 is SGHAT and CDR2 FQNNGV. The CDR3 DNA reads as TGTGCCAGCAGCCGCGACAGGGAAGAGACCCAGTACTTC. Translated: CASSRDREETQYF.

In this sample, this clonotype turned up many times. The chain combines TRBV2 with TRBJ1-2; no clear D. The V end lost 7 bases, the J end lost 3 bases, and 12 bases lay between the germline ends. The germline gives CDR1 SNHLY, CDR2 FYNNEI. This CDR3 region has 13 residues. The CDR3 sequence: CASTELRDYGYTF. The DNA for the CDR3 is TGTGCCAGCACCGAACTTAGAGACTATGGCTACACCTTC.

This clonotype was counted between two and nine times. The CDR3 DNA reads TGTGCCAGCAGCTTAGCGCCCGGACTGAGCACAGATACGCAGTATTTT. This translates into CASSLAPGLSTDTQYF. The chain employs TRBV7-2 and TRBJ2-3; weak D call: TRBD2 (5 bases). V gave up 0 bases and J gave up 0 bases, with 10 bases separating them. The germline V gene encodes CDR1 SGHTA and CDR2 FQGNSA. This CDR3 region has 16 residues. The variable domain in full, with the rest retrieved from reference TRBV7-2 and TRBJ2-3, is GAGVSQSPSNKVTEKGKDVELRCDPISGHTALYWYRQSLGQGLEFLIYFQGNSAPDKSGLPSDRFSAERTGGSVSTLTIQRTQQEDSAVYLCASSLAPGLSTDTQYFGPGTRLTVL.

In its sample, this clonotype ranks as medium-sized. This chain connects TRBV13 to TRBJ2-3; 9 bases line up with TRBD2. Per the germline V gene, CDR1 is PRHDT and CDR2 is FYEKMQ (reference sequence). CDR3 length: 16 residues. The J segment lost 1 base and the V segment lost 5 bases, leaving 7 bases of the junction unmatched. CDR3 region: CASSIKRGARTDTQYF. The CDR3 nucleotides read TGTGCCAGCAGCATCAAGCGGGGGGCACGCACAGATACGCAGTATTTT.

This clonotype was picked up many times. V and J are TRBV14 and TRBJ2-7, with 8 positions matching TRBD2. Germline V gene sequence: CDR1 SGHDN, CDR2 FVKESK. The CDR3 is made up of 15 amino acids. With V trimmed by 1 base and J by 3 bases, 5 bases remained unmatched. This CDR3 is CASSQVNSGDYEQYF. In nucleotides, the CDR3 is TGTGCCAGCAGCCAAGTTAATAGCGGGGACTACGAGCAGTACTTC.

This clonotype was detected ten times or more. V usage is TRBV3-1 and J usage is TRBJ2-2; D gene uncertain. Germline V gene data show CDR1 as LGHDT and CDR2 as YNNKEL (reference sequence). The CDR3 runs 16 residues. Trimming removed 1 base from V and 2 bases from J, with 11 bases in between. The CDR3 loop reads CASSQGLGVNTGELFF. CDR3 DNA: TGTGCCAGCAGCCAAGGTCTAGGAGTCAACACCGGGGAGCTGTTTTTT. The full variable domain, rest sourced from reference TRBV3-1 and TRBJ2-2, is DTAVSQTPKYLVTQMGNDKSIKCEQNLGHDTMYWYKQDSKKFLKIMFSYNNKELIINETVPNRFSPKSPDKAHLNLHINSLELGDSAVYFCASSQGLGVNTGELFFGEGSRLTVL.

The V and J genes are TRBV7-2 and TRBJ2-7; 14 bases map to TRBD2. Germline trimming cut 3 bases from V and 4 bases from J; bases unmatched to any gene: 2. The germline gives CDR1 SGHTA, CDR2 FQGNSA. The CDR3 extends over 15 amino acids. CDR3 amino acids: CASSLRTSGGYEQYF. The DNA of the CDR3 is TGTGCCAGCAGCTTGAGGACTAGCGGGGGGTACGAGCAGTACTTC.

The chain combines TRBV6-6 with TRBJ2-5; TRBD2 agrees at 11 bases. Germline assignment: CDR1 MNHNY and CDR2 SVGAGI (reference sequence). V gave up 4 bases and J gave up 4 bases; unmatched junction bases: 8. The CDR3 is made up of 16 amino acids. The CDR3 sequence: CASSSDSGGAVETQYF. Here the CDR3 DNA reads TGTGCCAGCAGTTCAGATAGCGGGGGGGCCGTAGAGACCCAGTACTTC.

In its sample, this clonotype was seen many times. The CDR3 region is CASSPPVGELFF. In DNA, the CDR3 is TGTGCCAGCAGCCCACCGGTCGGGGAGCTGTTTTTT. The chain uses TRBV7-3 and TRBJ2-2; no clear D. CDR3 size: 12 residues. The germline V gene encodes CDR1 SGHTA and CDR2 FQGTGA. V was cut by 5 bases and J by 7 bases, with 8 bases left in between.

This clonotype was recorded many times. The V gene is TRBV5-1, the J gene TRBJ2-3, with 13 bases lining up with TRBD2. J was trimmed by 1 base and V by 1 base; bases with no gene match: 12. The CDR3 has 20 amino acids. Germline CDR1 SGHRS, CDR2 YFSETQ. For the CDR3, the DNA is TGCGCCAGCAGCTTGACAGTCCCGGGACTAGCGGGAAGGGGCACAGATACGCAGTATTTT. It is translated as CASSLTVPGLAGRGTDTQYF.

This clonotype occurred many times. The J gene is TRBJ2-3, the V gene TRBV27; D is ambiguous. The germline gives CDR1 MNHEY, CDR2 SMNVEV (reference sequence). Trimming cost V 0 bases and J 3 bases, with 16 bases left between them. CDR3 length: 17 amino acids. Here the CDR3 reads CASSLSKRPGATDTQYF. In nucleotides, the CDR3 is TGTGCCAGCAGTTTATCGAAGCGTCCCGGAGCGACAGATACGCAGTATTTT.

This clonotype has a count of ten or more. The V gene is TRBV25-1, the J gene TRBJ2-1; 10 nucleotides line up with TRBD2. The junction had 4 bases not matched to a gene; V was cut back by 3 bases and J by 2 bases. Germline assignment: CDR1 MGHDK and CDR2 SYGVNS. The CDR3 consists of 16 residues. CDR3 DNA sequence: TGTGCCAGCAGTGAGCCCAGCGGGGGGGCCTACAATGAGCAGTTCTTC. It yields the protein CASSEPSGGAYNEQFF.

The gene calls are TRBV11-3 and TRBJ2-1, with 9 bases identical to TRBD2. Germline V gene sequence: CDR1 SGHNT, CDR2 YENEEA. V lost 1 base and J lost 2; bases outside the gene matches: 3. This CDR3 has 16 residues. This CDR3 reads CASSLVLAGTYNEQFF. CDR3 DNA sequence: TGTGCCAGCAGCTTAGTGCTAGCGGGGACCTACAATGAGCAGTTCTTC.

This chain uses TRBV4-2 with TRBJ1-2; 10 nucleotides agree with TRBD1. The junction had 8 bases not matched to a gene; V was cut back by 3 bases and J by 4 bases. Germline CDR1 and CDR2: LGHNA and YNFKEQ. The CDR3 extends over 16 amino acids. Here the CDR3 reads CASSQSGTGDTYGYTF. CDR3 nucleotides: TGTGCCAGCAGCCAGTCCGGGACAGGGGACACCTATGGCTACACCTTC.

The chain joins TRBV29-1 to TRBJ1-1; D is uncertain. Germline CDR1 is SQVTM and CDR2 is ANQGSEA. The CDR3 contains 12 residues. The ends were cut back, 2 bases at V and 6 bases at J, with 10 bases in the middle. The CDR3 sequence is CSVEPAGAEAFF. The DNA of the CDR3 is TGCAGCGTTGAACCGGCTGGCGCTGAAGCTTTCTTT.

Many counts were recorded for this clonotype. The V call is TRBV11-2, the J call TRBJ1-2; D ambiguous. CDR1 and CDR2 from the germline V gene are SGHAT and FQNNGV. V was shortened by 2 bases and J by 4 bases, with 8 bases between the two germline ends. The CDR3 contains 13 residues. The CDR3 DNA is TGTGCCAGCAGCTTATCGGAAACCTATGGCTACACCTTC. This sequence encodes CASSLSETYGYTF.

V gene TRBV6-1 combines with J gene TRBJ1-5; D is unclear. V gave up 8 bases and J gave up 10 bases, with 18 bases separating them. The germline V gene encodes CDR1 MNHNS and CDR2 SASEGT. The CDR3 loop spans 13 amino acids. The CDR3 reads CASRRSETTPQHF. DNA of the CDR3: TGTGCCAGCCGGCGGAGCGAGACTACCCCCCAGCATTTT.

The chain recombines TRBV5-6 with TRBJ1-1; D not certain. V shed 5 bases and J shed 4 bases, with 15 bases lying between them. CDR3 size: 14 residues. Germline lookup yields CDR1 SGHDT and CDR2 YYEEEE. The CDR3 DNA is TGTGCCAGCAGTCGACTCGACCGGACCACTGAAGCTTTCTTT. Its protein product is CASSRLDRTTEAFF.

This clonotype was seen at least ten times. The chain employs TRBV20-1 and TRBJ1-6; the D gene is possibly TRBD1 (5 bases). Trimming pared 1 base from V and 7 bases from J, leaving 11 bases between. CDR1 and CDR2 from the germline V gene are DFQATT and SNEGSKA (reference sequence). The CDR3 runs 14 residues. CDR3 residues: CSARVGLENSPLHF. In DNA form, the CDR3 reads TGCAGTGCTAGAGTGGGGCTGGAGAATTCACCCCTCCACTTT.

This clonotype was recorded many times. The chain has TRBV20-1 and TRBJ1-6, with 8 positions matching TRBD1. Trimming took 5 bases from V and 7 from J; bases not matched to a gene: 7. This CDR3 region has 14 residues. The germline V gene encodes CDR1 DFQATT and CDR2 SNEGSKA (reference sequence). The CDR3 sequence is CSAGRRQGNSPLHF. The CDR3 nucleotides read TGCAGTGCTGGCCGGAGACAGGGGAATTCACCCCTCCACTTT.

On this clonotype: A much more abundant neighbour one base away suggests this may be a read error. Likely a read error: the CDR3 ends without its conserved phenylalanine or tryptophan. CDR3 sequence (DNA): TGTGCCAGCAGCATGACACGGGATGAGCAGTTCTAC. Its translation: CASSMTRDEQFY. This chain links TRBV7-8 with TRBJ2-1; D call uncertain. The CDR3 sequence is 12 residues long. V was trimmed by 5 bases and J by 8 bases, leaving 10 bases between them. Looked up from germline, CDR1 is SGHVS and CDR2 is FQNEAQ.